One sample yielded the 8 T cell receptor beta chains listed below, sequenced in a study of blood T cell repertoires in COVID-19. Here immunoSEQ multiplex PCR was the method, and the copy in TCRdb shows in-frame clones only, minus some. In the table there are 200,000 to 250,000 clones, roughly 87% of which are singletons. The sequenced sample was PBMCs or T cells enriched from blood (not recorded which). The receptors were sampled from a woman aged 30 to 39 with acute COVID-19.

The V and J genes are TRBV7-2 and TRBJ2-1; D is unresolved. The germline V gene has CDR1 SGHTA and CDR2 FQGNSA. The ends were cut back, 6 bases at V and 4 bases at J, with 19 bases in the middle. This CDR3 has 16 amino acids. The CDR3 DNA is TGTGCCAGCAGTAGACCCGCAGCTCCGACTTACAATGAGCAGTTCTTC. The encoded protein is CASSRPAAPTYNEQFF.

The V gene is TRBV14, the J gene TRBJ1-2, with TRBD1 matching 8 bases. Trimming removed 2 bases from V and 4 bases from J; junction bases left unmatched: 12. CDR1 SGHDN and CDR2 FVKESK come from the germline V gene. CDR3 length: 17 amino acids. As DNA, the CDR3 is TGTGCCAGCAGCCAAACGGGGCGGACAGGGCTAATCTATGGCTACACCTTC. Translating gives CASSQTGRTGLIYGYTF.

This clone turned up a few times. The same CDR3 is also encoded by other DNA sequences in this sample. The chain employs TRBV2 and TRBJ2-7; weak D call: TRBD1 (5 bases). Germline CDR1 and CDR2: SNHLY and FYNNEI. V gave up 1 base and J gave up 7 bases, with 5 bases separating them. The CDR3 loop spans 11 amino acids. This CDR3 is CASSEDREQYF. CDR3 bases: TGTGCCAGCAGTGAAGACAGGGAGCAGTACTTC.

This chain connects TRBV29-1 to TRBJ2-3; TRBD2 matches at 9 bases. Germline CDR1 SQVTM, CDR2 ANQGSEA. The CDR3 has 15 residues. Trimming cost V 0 bases and J 4 bases; bases outside gene matches: 5. CDR3 DNA: TGCAGCGTTGAAGATCGAGGGACTAGCTCAGATACGCAGTATTTT. Its translation: CSVEDRGTSSDTQYF.

The chain combines TRBV6-5 with TRBJ2-7; perhaps TRBD1 as D (5 bases). Between the trimmed V and J ends, which lost 1 base and 3 bases, there was a span of 16 bases. CDR1 and CDR2 (germline): MNHEY, SVGAGI. The CDR3 runs 16 residues. For the CDR3, the DNA is TGTGCCAGCAGTTACTTCGTTAAGGACATTTTCTACGAGCAGTACTTC. This translates into CASSYFVKDIFYEQYF.

A single count supports this clone. The rearrangement links TRBV7-2 to TRBJ2-5; D not resolved. Germline V CDR1 and CDR2: SGHTA, FQGNSA. The CDR3 contains 13 residues. The germline V and J ends were trimmed by 2 bases and 5 bases, with 9 bases remaining between them. CDR3 nucleotides: TGTGCCAGCAGCTTAAGGAGCGCTGAGACCCAGTACTTC. Amino acid sequence: CASSLRSAETQYF.

The CDR3 loop is CASTTPGSYEQYF. CDR3 nucleotide sequence: TGTGCCAGCACAACTCCGGGAAGCTACGAGCAGTACTTC. This sequence joins TRBV6-5 and TRBJ2-7, with D maybe TRBD2 (5 bases). V lost 7 bases and J lost 3, with 13 bases in between. In germline, CDR1 is MNHEY, CDR2 SVGAGI. The CDR3 consists of 13 residues.

The V and J genes are TRBV21-1 and TRBJ2-6; the D call TRBD2 from the table was never checked on the DNA. TRBV21-1 constitutes a pseudogene. The CDR3 has 19 amino acids. The CDR3, as DNA: TGTGCCAGCAGCCAGAGCGGAGGGATAACGGCTATGGGGGCCAACGTCCTGACTTTC. This gives the protein CASSQSGGITAMGANVLTF.